This T cell receptor (beta chain) was recovered during a study of metastatic and nonmetastatic thyroid tumors. Overall study: Samples came from malignant and benign thyroid patients, and repertoires were compared across blood and tumor or nodule tissue. Findings and limits, study-wide: It was reportedly found that TCR beta diversity was significantly higher in malignant thyroid tumors than in benign nodules, a difference seen in both blood and tumor samples.

Germline assignment: CDR1 SGHVS and CDR2 FQNEAQ. The CDR3 sequence is 13 residues long. Trimming cost V 4 bases and J 4 bases, with 7 bases left between them. None of the patients had undergone any treatment ahead of thyroid surgery. Worth noting for this clone: As yet, its antigen is unknown.

In the original workflow: Clinicopathological groups supplied CDR3 differences that were used to build a distant-metastasis classifier for papillary thyroid cancer. TCRdb reassembled clones from the PCR reads with MiXCR. These V and J calls originate from TCRdb's pipeline instead of the authors' own analysis. The sample lists about 7,900 clones, approximately 30% occurring once. This receptor was obtained from a female donor with papillary thyroid cancer or a benign thyroid nodule (not recorded which). Some clones in this sample may be carry-over from other donors' samples. The gene calls are TRBV7-8 and TRBJ2-2; D unresolved. The sequenced sample consisted of adjacent normal tissue. The CDR3 loop is CASSSGRTGELFF. CDR3 coding DNA: TGTGCCAGCAGCTCCGGACGCACCGGGGAGCTGTTTTTT.